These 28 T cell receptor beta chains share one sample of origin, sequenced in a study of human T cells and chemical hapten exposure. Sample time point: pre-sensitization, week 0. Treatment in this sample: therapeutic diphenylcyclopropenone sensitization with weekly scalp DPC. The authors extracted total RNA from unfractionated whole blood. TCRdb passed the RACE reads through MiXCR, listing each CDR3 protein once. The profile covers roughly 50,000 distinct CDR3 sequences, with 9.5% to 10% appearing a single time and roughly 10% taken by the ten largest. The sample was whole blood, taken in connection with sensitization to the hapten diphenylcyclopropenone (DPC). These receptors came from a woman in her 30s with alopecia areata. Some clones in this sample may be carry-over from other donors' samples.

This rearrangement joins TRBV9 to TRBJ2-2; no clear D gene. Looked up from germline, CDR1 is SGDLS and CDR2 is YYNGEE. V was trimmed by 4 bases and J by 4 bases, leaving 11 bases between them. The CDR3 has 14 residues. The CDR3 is CASSTGWGTGELFF. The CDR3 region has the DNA TGTGCCAGCAGCACCGGATGGGGCACCGGGGAGCTGTTTTTT. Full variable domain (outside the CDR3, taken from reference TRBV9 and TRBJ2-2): DSGVTQTPKHLITATGQRVTLRCSPRSGDLSVYWYQQSLDQGLQFLIQYYNGEERAKGNILERFSAQQFPDLHSELNLSSLELGDSALYFCASSTGWGTGELFFGEGSRLTVL.

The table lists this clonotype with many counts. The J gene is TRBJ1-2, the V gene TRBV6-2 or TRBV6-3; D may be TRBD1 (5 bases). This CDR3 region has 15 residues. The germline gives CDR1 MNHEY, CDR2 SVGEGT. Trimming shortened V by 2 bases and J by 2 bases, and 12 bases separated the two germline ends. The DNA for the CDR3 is TGTGCCAGCAGTTACCCGGCCCGGGGGAACTATGGCTACACCTTC. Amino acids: CASSYPARGNYGYTF.

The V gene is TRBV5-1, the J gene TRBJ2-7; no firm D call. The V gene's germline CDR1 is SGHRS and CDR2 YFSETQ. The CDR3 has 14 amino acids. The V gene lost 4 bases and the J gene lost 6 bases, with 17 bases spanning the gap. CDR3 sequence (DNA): TGCGCCAGCAGCCCTGGCGTCGGTGGCGCCGAGCAGTACTTC. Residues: CASSPGVGGAEQYF.

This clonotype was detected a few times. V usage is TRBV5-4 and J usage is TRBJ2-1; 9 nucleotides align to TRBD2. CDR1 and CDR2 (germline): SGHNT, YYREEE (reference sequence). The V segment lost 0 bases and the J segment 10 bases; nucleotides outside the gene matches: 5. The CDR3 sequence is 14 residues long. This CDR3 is CASSLEEAGGEQFF. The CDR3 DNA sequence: TGTGCCAGCAGCTTGGAAGAAGCGGGAGGAGAGCAGTTCTTC.

The CDR3 DNA is TGTGCCAGCAGTTCCCGGACAGGGCCAAGCTCCTACGAGCAGTACTTC. The encoded protein is CASSSRTGPSSYEQYF. V usage is TRBV27 and J usage is TRBJ2-7; 8 positions match TRBD1. The germline CDR1 and CDR2 sequences are MNHEY and SMNVEV (reference sequence). This CDR3 comprises 16 residues. J lost 0 bases, V lost 4 bases, and 8 bases had no gene match.

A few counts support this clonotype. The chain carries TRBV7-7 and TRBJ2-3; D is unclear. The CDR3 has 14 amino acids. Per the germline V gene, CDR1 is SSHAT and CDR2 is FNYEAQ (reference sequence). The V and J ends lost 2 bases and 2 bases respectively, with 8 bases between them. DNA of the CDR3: TGTGCCAGCAGCTTAAGCAGTGTCACAGATACGCAGTATTTT. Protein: CASSLSSVTDTQYF.

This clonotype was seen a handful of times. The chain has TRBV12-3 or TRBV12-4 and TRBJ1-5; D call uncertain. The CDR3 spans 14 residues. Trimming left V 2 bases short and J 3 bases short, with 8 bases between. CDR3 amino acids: CASSLLGYNQPQHF. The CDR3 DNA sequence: TGTGCCAGCAGTTTATTAGGGTACAATCAGCCCCAGCATTTT.

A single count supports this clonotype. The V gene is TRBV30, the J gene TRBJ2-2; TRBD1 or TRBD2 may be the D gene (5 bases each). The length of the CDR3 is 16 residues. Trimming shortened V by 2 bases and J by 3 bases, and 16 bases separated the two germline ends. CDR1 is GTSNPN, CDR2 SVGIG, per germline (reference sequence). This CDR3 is CAWSPRGGWDTGELFF. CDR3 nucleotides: TGTGCCTGGAGTCCAAGGGGCGGGTGGGACACCGGGGAGCTGTTTTTT.

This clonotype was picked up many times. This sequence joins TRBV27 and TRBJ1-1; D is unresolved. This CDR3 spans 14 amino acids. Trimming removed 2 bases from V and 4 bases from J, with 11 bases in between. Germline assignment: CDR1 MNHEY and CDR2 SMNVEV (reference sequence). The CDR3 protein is CASSLGGESTEAFF. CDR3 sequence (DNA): TGTGCCAGCAGTTTAGGTGGGGAATCCACTGAAGCTTTCTTT.

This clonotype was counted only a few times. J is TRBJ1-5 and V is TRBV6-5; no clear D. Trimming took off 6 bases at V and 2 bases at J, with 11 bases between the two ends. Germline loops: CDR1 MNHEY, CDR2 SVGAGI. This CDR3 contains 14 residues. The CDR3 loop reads CASSITQGNQPQHF. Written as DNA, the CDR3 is TGTGCCAGCAGCATAACTCAGGGCAATCAGCCCCAGCATTTT.

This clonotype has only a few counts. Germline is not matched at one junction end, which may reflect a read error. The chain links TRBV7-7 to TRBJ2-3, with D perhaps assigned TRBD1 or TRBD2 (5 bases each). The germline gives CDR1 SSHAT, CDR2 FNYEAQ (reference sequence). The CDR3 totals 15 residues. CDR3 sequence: CASSSSRDSTDTQYF. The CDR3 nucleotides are TGTGCTAGCAGCTCCTCCAGGGACAGCACAGATACGCAGTATTTT.

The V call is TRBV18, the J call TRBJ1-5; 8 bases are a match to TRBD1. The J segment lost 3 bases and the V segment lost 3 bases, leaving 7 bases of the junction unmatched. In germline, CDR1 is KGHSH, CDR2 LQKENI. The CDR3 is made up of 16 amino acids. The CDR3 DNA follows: TGTGCCAGCTCACCGAGGACAGGGACGATCAATCAGCCCCAGCATTTT. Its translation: CASSPRTGTINQPQHF.

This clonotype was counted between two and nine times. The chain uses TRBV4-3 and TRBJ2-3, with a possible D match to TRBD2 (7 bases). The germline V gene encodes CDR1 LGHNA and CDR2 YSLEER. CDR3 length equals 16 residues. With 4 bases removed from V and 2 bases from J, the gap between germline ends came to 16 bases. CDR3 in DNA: TGCGCCAGCAGCCGGAGGGGGGGCAGGTCCACAGATACGCAGTATTTT. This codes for CASSRRGGRSTDTQYF.

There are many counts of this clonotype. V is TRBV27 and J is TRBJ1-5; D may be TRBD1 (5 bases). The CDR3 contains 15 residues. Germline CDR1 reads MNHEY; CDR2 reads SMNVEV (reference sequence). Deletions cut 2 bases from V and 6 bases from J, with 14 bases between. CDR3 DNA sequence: TGTGCCAGCAGTTTAGACTCTACAGGCACTCAGCCCCAGCATTTT. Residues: CASSLDSTGTQPQHF.

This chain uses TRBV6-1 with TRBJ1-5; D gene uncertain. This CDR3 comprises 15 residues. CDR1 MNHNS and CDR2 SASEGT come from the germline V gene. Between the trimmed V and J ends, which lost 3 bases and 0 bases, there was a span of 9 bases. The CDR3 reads CASSEWPDSNQPQHF. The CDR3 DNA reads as TGTGCCAGCAGTGAGTGGCCAGATAGCAATCAGCCCCAGCATTTT.

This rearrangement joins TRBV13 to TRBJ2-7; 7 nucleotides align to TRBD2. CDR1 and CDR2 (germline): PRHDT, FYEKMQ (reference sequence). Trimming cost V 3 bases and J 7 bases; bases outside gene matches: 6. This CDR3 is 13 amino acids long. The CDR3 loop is CASSFRGGWEQYF. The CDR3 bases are TGTGCCAGCAGCTTCCGGGGAGGGTGGGAGCAGTACTTC.

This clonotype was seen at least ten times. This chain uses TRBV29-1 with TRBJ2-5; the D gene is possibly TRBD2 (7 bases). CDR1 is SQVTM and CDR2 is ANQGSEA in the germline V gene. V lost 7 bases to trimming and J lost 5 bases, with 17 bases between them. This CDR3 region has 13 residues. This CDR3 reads CSAQGGGLETQYF. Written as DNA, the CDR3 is TGCAGCGCCCAAGGGGGGGGTTTGGAGACCCAGTACTTC.

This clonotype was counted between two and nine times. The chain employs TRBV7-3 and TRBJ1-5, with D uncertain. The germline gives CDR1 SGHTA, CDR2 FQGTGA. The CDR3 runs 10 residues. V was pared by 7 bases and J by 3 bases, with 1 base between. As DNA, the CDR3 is TGTGCCAGCACCAATCAGCCCCAGCATTTT. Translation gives CASTNQPQHF. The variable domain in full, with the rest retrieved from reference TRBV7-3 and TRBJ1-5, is GAGVSQTPSNKVTEKGKYVELRCDPISGHTALYWYRQSLGQGPEFLIYFQGTGAADDSGLPNDRFFAVRPEGSVSTLKIQRTERGDSAVYLCASTNQPQHFGDGTRLSIL.

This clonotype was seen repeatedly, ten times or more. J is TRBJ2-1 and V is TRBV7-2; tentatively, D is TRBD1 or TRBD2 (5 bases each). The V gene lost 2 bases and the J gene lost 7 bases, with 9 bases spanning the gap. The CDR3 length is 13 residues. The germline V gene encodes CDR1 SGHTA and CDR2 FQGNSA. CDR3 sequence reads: CASSLLWGNEQFF. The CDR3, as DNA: TGTGCCAGCAGCTTATTATGGGGGAATGAGCAGTTCTTC. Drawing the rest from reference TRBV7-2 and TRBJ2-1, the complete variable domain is GAGVSQSPSNKVTEKGKDVELRCDPISGHTALYWYRQSLGQGLEFLIYFQGNSAPDKSGLPSDRFSAERTGGSVSTLTIQRTQQEDSAVYLCASSLLWGNEQFFGPGTRLTVL.

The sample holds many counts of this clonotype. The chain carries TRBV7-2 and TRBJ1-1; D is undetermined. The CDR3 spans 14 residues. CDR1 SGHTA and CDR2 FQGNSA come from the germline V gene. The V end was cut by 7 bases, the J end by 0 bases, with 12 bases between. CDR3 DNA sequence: TGTGCCAGCACCCCACCCACCATGAACACTGAAGCTTTCTTT. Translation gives CASTPPTMNTEAFF. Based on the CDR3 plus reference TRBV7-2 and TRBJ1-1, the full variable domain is GAGVSQSPSNKVTEKGKDVELRCDPISGHTALYWYRQSLGQGLEFLIYFQGNSAPDKSGLPSDRFSAERTGGSVSTLTIQRTQQEDSAVYLCASTPPTMNTEAFFGQGTRLTVV.

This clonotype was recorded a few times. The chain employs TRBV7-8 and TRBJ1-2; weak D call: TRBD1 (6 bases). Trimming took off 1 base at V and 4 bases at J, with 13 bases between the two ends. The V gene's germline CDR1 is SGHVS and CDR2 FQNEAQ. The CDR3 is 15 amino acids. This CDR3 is CASSLEARGGYGYTF. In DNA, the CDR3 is TGTGCCAGCAGCTTAGAGGCGAGAGGGGGCTATGGCTACACCTTC.

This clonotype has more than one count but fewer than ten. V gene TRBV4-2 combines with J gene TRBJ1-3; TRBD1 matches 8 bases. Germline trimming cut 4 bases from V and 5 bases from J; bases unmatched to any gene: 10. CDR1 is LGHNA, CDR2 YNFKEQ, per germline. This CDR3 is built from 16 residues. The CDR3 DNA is TGTGCCAGCAGCCCAGGACAGGGCGCTGAACGAAACACCATATATTTT. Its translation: CASSPGQGAERNTIYF.

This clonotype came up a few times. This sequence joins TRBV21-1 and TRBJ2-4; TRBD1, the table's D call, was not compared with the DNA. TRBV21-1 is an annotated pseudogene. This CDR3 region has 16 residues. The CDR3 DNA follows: TGTGCCAGCAGTGACGGGTGGGGGACAGCCAAAAACATTCAGTACTTC. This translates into CASSDGWGTAKNIQYF.

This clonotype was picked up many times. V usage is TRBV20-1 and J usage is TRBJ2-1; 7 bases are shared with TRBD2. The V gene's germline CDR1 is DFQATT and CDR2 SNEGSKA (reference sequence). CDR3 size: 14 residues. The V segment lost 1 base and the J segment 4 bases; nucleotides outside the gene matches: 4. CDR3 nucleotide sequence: TGCAGTGCTAGAGGCCCTAGCGGTTACAATGAGCAGTTCTTC. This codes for CSARGPSGYNEQFF.

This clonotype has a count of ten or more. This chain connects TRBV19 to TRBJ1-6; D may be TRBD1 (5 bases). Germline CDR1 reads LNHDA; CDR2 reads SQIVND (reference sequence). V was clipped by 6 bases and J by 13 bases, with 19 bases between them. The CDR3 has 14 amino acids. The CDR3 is CASSTGTGMTPLHF. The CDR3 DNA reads TGTGCCAGTAGCACCGGGACGGGGATGACTCCCCTCCACTTT.

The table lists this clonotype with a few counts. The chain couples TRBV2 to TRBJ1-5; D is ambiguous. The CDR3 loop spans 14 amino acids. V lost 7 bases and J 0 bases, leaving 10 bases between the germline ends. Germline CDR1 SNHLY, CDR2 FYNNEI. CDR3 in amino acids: CASNRGSSNQPQHF. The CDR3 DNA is TGTGCCAGCAACCGCGGCAGTAGCAATCAGCCCCAGCATTTT.

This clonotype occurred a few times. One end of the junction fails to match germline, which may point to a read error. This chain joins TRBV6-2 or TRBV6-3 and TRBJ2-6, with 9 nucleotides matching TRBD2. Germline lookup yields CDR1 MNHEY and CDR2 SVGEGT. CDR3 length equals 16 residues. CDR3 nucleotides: TGTGCCAGCAGTACCAGCGGGGGGCAAGGGGGCAACGTCCTGACTTTC. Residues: CASSTSGGQGGNVLTF.

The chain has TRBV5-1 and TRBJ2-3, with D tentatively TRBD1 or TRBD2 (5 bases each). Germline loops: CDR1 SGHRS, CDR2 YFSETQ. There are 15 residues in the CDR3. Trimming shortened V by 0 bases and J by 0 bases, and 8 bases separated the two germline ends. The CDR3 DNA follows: TGCGCCAGCAGCTTGGTCGGGGCTAGCACAGATACGCAGTATTTT. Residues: CASSLVGASTDTQYF.